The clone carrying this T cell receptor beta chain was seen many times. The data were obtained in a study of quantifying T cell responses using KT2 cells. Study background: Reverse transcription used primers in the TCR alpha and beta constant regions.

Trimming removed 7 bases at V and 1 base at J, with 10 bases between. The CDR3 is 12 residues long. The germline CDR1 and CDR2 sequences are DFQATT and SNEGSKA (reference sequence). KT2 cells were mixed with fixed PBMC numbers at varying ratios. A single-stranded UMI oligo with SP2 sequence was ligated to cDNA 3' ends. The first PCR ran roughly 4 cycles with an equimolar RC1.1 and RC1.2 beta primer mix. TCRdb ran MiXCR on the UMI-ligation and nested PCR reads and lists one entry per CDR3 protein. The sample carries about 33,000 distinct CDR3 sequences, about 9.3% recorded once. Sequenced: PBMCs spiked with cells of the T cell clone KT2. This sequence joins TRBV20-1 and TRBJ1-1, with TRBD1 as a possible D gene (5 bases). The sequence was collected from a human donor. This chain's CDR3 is CSGRQSNTEAFF. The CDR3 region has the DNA TGCAGTGGGCGACAGTCGAACACTGAAGCTTTCTTT.